This T cell receptor beta chain comes out of a study of identical twins. One entry per CDR3 protein results from TCRdb running MiXCR on the 5' RACE reads. Of 750,000 to 950,000 distinct CDR3 sequences listed, more than 9% are singletons. The germline CDR1 and CDR2 sequences are MNHNS and SASEGT. This CDR3 is built from 16 residues. V dropped 0 bases and J dropped 4 bases, with 10 bases sitting between them. The sample was also linked to a second study, of yellow fever vaccine responses in identical twins.

The V and J genes are TRBV6-1 and TRBJ2-6; perhaps TRBD2 as D (6 bases). The sample taken for sequencing was PBMCs. This sequence originates from a woman under 30 in good health. CDR3: CASSEAGGPGANVLTF. CDR3 nucleotides: TGTGCCAGCAGTGAAGCAGGAGGGCCGGGGGCCAACGTCCTGACTTTC.